This T cell receptor (beta chain) was found in a study of shared clonotypes between healthy human individuals. This CDR3 comprises 17 residues. The V and J ends lost 1 base and 0 bases respectively, with 17 bases between them. The germline CDR1 and CDR2 sequences are SGHDT and YYEEEE. The deep-level immunoSEQ assay was used. Splitting of each subset's genomic DNA was done evenly across several immunoSEQ plates. The sequenced material, unsorted PBMC DNA, was run on ten immunoSEQ deep assay plates. Measured with immunoSEQ multiplex PCR; TCRdb has only the in-frame clones, and not every one. The table has 400,000 to 550,000 clones, 70% to 80% seen once.

Sequenced material: PBMCs. The rearrangement links TRBV5-6 to TRBJ2-7, with D perhaps assigned TRBD1 or TRBD2 (5 bases each). The receptor's source is a middle-aged woman in good health. Some clones in this sample may be carry-over from other donors' samples. The CDR3 region is CASSLLGTVFSSYEQYF. In nucleotides, the CDR3 is TGTGCCAGCAGCTTGTTGGGGACGGTTTTTAGCTCCTACGAGCAGTACTTC.